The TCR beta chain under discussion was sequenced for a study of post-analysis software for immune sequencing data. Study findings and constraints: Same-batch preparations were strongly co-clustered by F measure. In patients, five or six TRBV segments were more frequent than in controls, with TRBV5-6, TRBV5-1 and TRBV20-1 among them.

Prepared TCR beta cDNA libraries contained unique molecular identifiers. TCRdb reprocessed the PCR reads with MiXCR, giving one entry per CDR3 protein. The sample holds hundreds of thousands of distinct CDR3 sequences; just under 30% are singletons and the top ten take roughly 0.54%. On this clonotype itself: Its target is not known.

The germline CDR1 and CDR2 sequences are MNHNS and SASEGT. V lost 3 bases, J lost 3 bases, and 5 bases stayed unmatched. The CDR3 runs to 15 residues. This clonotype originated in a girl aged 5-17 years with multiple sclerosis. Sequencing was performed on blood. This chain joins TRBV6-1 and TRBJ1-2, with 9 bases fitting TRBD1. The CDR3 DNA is TGTGCCAGCAGTGAGGGACAGGGAACTCACTATGGCTACACCTTC. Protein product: CASSEGQGTHYGYTF.